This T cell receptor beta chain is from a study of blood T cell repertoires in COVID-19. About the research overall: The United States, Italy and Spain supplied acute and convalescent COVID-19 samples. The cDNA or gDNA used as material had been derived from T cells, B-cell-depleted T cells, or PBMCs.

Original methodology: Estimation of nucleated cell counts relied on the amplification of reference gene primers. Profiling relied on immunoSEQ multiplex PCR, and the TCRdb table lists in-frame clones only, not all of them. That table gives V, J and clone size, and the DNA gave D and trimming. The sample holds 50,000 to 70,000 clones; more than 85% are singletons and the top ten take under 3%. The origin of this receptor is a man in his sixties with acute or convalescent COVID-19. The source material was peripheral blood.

CDR3 region: CASSTSWGGDTGELFF. In nucleotides, the CDR3 is TGTGCCAGCAGCACGTCCTGGGGCGGAGACACCGGGGAGCTGTTTTTT. The rearrangement links TRBV11-1 to TRBJ2-2; possible D gene TRBD1, 5 bases. From germline, CDR1 is SGHAT and CDR2 FQDESV (reference sequence). V was clipped by 5 bases and J by 3 bases, with 16 bases between them. This CDR3 contains 16 residues.